The T cell receptor (beta chain) described here comes from a study of blood T cell repertoires in COVID-19. Study overall: Specimens from acute and convalescent COVID-19 originated in the United States, Italy and Spain. Sources were T cells, B-cell-depleted T cells, or PBMCs; the material itself was cDNA or gDNA.

To note about this clone: The same CDR3 also results from other DNA sequences found in this sample.

Enrollment of patients from Seattle took place during active infection, with longitudinal follow-up. In the authors' methods: Reference gene primers were amplified, and this amplification served to estimate nucleated cell counts. The assay was immunoSEQ multiplex PCR, and TCRdb's table has in-frame clones only and misses some. V and J calls plus clone size are reproduced from that table; the DNA served to infer D and trimming. The data contain approximately 260,000 clones, approximately 89% of them singletons. This TCR was recovered from a woman between 65 and 79 years old with COVID-19, enrolled during active disease. Sequenced input: peripheral blood.

DNA for the CDR3: TGTGCCAGCAGTGAAGCTGGAGGGATCGGACAGCCCCAGCATTTT. Translated: CASSEAGGIGQPQHF. The chain has TRBV6-1 and TRBJ1-5; D is ambiguous. Germline V gene data show CDR1 as MNHNS and CDR2 as SASEGT. Trimming took 0 bases from V and 7 from J, leaving 13 bases between them. The CDR3 sequence is 15 residues long.